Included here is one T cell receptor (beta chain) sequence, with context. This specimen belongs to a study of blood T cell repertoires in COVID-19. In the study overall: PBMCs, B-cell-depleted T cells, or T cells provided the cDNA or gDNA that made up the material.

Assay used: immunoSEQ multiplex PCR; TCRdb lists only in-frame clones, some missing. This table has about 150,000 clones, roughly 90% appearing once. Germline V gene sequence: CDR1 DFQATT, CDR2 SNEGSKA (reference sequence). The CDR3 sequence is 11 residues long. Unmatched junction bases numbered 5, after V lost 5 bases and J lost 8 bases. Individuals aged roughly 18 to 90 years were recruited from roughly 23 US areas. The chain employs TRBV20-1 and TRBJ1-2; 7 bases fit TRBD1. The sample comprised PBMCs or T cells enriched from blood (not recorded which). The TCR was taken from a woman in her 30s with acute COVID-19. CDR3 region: CSADTGAGYTF. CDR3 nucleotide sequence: TGCAGTGCTGACACAGGGGCGGGCTACACCTTC.